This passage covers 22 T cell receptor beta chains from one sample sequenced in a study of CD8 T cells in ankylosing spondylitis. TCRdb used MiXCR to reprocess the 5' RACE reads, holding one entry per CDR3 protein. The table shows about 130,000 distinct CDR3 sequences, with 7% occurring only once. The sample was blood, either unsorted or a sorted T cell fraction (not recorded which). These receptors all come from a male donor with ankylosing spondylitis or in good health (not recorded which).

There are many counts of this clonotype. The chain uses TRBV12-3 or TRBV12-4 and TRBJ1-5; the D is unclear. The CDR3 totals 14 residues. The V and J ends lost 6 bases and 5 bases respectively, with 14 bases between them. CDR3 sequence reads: CASSPDGNYQPQHF. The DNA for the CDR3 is TGTGCCAGCAGCCCTGACGGGAACTATCAGCCCCAGCATTTT.

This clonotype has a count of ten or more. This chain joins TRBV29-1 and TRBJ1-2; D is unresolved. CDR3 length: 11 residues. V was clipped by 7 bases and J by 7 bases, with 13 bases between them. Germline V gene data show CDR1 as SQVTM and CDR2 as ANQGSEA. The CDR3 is CSAGLPRGYTF. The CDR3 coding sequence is TGCAGCGCCGGCCTTCCACGTGGCTACACCTTC.

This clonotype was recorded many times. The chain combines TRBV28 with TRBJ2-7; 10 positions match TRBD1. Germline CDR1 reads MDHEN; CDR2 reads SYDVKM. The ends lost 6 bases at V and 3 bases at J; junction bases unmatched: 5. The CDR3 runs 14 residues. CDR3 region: CASSRRTGGYEQYF. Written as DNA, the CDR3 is TGTGCCAGCAGCCGTCGGACAGGGGGCTACGAGCAGTACTTC.

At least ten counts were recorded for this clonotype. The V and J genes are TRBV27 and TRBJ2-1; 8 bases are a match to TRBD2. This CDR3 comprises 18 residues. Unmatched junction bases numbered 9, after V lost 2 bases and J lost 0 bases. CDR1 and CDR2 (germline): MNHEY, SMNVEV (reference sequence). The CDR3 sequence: CASSLRLAGPPSYNEQFF. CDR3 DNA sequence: TGTGCCAGCAGTTTAAGGCTAGCGGGCCCGCCCTCCTACAATGAGCAGTTCTTC.

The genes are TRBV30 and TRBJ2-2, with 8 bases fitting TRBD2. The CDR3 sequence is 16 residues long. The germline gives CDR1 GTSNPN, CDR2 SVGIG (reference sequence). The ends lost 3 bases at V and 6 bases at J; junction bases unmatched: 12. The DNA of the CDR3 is TGTGCCTGGAGAGAGCCCGGGACTAGTCTCCCCGGGGAGCTGTTTTTT. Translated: CAWREPGTSLPGELFF.

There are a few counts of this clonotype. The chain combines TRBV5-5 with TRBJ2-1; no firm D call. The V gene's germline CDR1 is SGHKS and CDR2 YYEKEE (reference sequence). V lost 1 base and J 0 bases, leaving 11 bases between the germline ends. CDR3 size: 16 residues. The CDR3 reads CASSLILGGSYNEQFF. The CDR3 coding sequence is TGTGCCAGCAGCTTGATTCTGGGTGGCTCCTACAATGAGCAGTTCTTC.

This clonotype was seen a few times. This chain's CDR3 is CASRSGTGAWNTEAFF. The CDR3 bases are TGTGCCAGCAGATCCGGGACAGGGGCTTGGAACACTGAAGCTTTCTTT. The chain has TRBV6-2 or TRBV6-3 and TRBJ1-1; TRBD1 matches at 10 bases. CDR1 and CDR2 (germline): MNHEY, SVGEGT. This CDR3 contains 16 residues. The V segment lost 6 bases and the J segment 1 base; nucleotides outside the gene matches: 8.

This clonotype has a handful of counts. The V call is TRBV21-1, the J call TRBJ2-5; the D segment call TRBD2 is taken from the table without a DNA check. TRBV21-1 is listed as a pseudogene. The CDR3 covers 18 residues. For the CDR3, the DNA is TGTGCCAGCAGCAAAACGCTAGCGGGAGGGCCCCGGCAAGAGACCCAGTACTTC. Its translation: CASSKTLAGGPRQETQYF.

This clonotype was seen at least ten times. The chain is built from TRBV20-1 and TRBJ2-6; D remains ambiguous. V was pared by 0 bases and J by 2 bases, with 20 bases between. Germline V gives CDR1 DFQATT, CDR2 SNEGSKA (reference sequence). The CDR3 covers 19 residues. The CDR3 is CSARDDRNYPSPGANVLTF. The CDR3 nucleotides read TGCAGTGCTAGAGATGATCGGAACTACCCATCTCCTGGGGCCAACGTCCTGACTTTC.

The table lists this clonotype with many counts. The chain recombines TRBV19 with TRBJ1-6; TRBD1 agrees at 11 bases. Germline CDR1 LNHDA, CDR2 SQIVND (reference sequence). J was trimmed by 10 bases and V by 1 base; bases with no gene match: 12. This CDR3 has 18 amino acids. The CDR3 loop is CASSIVYPGTGGLSPLHF. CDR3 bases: TGTGCCAGTAGTATAGTGTATCCTGGGACAGGGGGATTATCACCCCTCCACTTT.

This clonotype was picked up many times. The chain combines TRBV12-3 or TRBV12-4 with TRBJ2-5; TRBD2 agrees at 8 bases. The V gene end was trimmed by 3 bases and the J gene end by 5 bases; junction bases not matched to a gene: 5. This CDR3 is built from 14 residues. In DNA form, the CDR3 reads TGTGCCAGCAGTTTCCAGCGGGAGAGTGAGACCCAGTACTTC. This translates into CASSFQRESETQYF.

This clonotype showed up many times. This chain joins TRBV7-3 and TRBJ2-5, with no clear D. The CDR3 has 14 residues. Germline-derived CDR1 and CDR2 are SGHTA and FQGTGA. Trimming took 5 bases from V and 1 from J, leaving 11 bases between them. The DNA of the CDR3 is TGTGCCAGCAGCCCCGCAGGTTCCCAAGAGACCCAGTACTTC. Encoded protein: CASSPAGSQETQYF.

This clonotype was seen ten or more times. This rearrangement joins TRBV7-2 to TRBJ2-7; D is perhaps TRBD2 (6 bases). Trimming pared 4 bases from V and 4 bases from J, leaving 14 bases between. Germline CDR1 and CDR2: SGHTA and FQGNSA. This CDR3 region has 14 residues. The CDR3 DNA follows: TGTGCCAGCAGCTGGGGGGTGGGGTCTTACGAGCAGTACTTC. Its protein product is CASSWGVGSYEQYF.

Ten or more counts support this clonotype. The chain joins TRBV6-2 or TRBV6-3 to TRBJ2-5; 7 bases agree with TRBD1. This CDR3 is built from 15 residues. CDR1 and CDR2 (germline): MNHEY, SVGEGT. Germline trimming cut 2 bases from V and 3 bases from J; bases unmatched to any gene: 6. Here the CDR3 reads CASSYQGVRKETQYF. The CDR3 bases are TGTGCCAGCAGTTACCAGGGGGTCCGGAAAGAGACCCAGTACTTC.

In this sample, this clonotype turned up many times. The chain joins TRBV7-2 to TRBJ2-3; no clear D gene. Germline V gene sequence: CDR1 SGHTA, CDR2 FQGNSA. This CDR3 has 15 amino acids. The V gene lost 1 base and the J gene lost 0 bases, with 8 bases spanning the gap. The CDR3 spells CASSLVTQSTDTQYF. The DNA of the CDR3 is TGTGCCAGCAGCTTAGTAACGCAGAGCACAGATACGCAGTATTTT. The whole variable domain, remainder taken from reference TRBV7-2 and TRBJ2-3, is GAGVSQSPSNKVTEKGKDVELRCDPISGHTALYWYRQSLGQGLEFLIYFQGNSAPDKSGLPSDRFSAERTGGSVSTLTIQRTQQEDSAVYLCASSLVTQSTDTQYFGPGTRLTVL.

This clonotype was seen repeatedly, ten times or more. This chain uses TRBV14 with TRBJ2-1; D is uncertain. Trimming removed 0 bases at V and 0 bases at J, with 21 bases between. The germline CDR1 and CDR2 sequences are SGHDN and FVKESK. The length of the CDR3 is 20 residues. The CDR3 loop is CASSQDLETPPVISYNEQFF. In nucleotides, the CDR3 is TGTGCCAGCAGCCAAGATCTAGAGACACCCCCGGTTATCTCCTACAATGAGCAGTTCTTC.

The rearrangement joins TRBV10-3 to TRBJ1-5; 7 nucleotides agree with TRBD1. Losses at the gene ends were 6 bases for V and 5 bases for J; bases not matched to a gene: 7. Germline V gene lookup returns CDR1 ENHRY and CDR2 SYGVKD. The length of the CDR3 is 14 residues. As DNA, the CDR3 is TGTGCCATCAGCCCGGGACAGAGACATCAGCCCCAGCATTTT. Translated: CAISPGQRHQPQHF.

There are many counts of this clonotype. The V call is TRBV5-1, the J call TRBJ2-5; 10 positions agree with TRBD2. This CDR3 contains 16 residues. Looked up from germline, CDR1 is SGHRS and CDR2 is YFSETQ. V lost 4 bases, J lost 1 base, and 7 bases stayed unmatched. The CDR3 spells CASSPGWTSGQETQYF. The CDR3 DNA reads TGCGCCAGCAGCCCGGGATGGACTAGCGGCCAAGAGACCCAGTACTTC.

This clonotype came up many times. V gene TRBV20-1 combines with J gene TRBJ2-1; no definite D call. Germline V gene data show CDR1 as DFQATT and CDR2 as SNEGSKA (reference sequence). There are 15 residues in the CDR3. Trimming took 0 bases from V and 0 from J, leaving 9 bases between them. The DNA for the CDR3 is TGCAGTGCTAGAGACCCTCGGAGCTCCTACAATGAGCAGTTCTTC. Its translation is CSARDPRSSYNEQFF.

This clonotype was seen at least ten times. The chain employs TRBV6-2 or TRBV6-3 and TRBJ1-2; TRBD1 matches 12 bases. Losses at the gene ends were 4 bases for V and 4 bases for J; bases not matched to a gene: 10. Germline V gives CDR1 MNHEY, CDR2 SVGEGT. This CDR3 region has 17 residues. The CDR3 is CASSSRDRGLLVYGYTF. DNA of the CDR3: TGTGCCAGCAGTTCCCGGGACAGGGGGCTGTTGGTCTATGGCTACACCTTC.

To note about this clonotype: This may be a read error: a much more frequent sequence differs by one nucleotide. The CDR3 DNA follows: TGCAGCGTCAAGAACGCTGAAGCTTTCTTT. As protein: CSVKNAEAFF. This rearrangement joins TRBV29-1 to TRBJ1-1, with D unresolved. The CDR3 totals 10 residues. The germline CDR1 and CDR2 sequences are SQVTM and ANQGSEA.

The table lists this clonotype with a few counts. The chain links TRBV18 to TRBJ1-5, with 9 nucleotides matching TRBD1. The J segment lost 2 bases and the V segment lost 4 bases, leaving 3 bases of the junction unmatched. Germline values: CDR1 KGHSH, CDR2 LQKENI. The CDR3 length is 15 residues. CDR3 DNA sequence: TGTGCCAGCTCACGGACAGGGGACGGCAATCAGCCCCAGCATTTT. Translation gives CASSRTGDGNQPQHF.